A single sample gave rise to the 25 T cell receptor beta chains below, sequenced in a study of technical replicates of blood from a few donors. The data were produced by immunoSEQ multiplex PCR, yet TCRdb's version contains in-frame clones alone and is incomplete. Among 40,000 to 55,000 clones, about 96% were seen once, and the ten largest hold approximately 0.4%. Sample: T cells isolated from PBMCs. These receptors were collected from a human donor in good health.

The rearrangement joins TRBV14 to TRBJ2-2; the D is unclear. CDR3 length: 16 residues. V shed 1 base and J shed 5 bases, with 14 bases lying between them. CDR1 SGHDN and CDR2 FVKESK come from the germline V gene. CDR3 sequence (DNA): TGTGCCAGCAGCCAAGTAAGAGCAGCAGGTACCGGGGAGCTGTTTTTT. This codes for CASSQVRAAGTGELFF.

In this sample, this clone turned up a few times. This chain uses TRBV7-9 with TRBJ1-1, with D perhaps TRBD1 (5 bases). CDR3 size: 12 residues. Germline V gene lookup returns CDR1 SEHNR and CDR2 FQNEAQ (reference sequence). Trimming took 6 bases from V and 3 from J, leaving 8 bases between them. The CDR3: CASSIQDTEAFF. The CDR3 nucleotides read TGTGCCAGCAGTATACAGGACACTGAAGCTTTCTTT.

This rearrangement joins TRBV29-1 to TRBJ1-1, with D hard to call. The ends were cut back, 2 bases at V and 6 bases at J, with 10 bases in the middle. The CDR3 runs 12 residues. Germline loops: CDR1 SQVTM, CDR2 ANQGSEA. CDR3 sequence reads: CSVEYDYAEAFF. CDR3 coding DNA: TGCAGCGTTGAATATGACTACGCTGAAGCTTTCTTT.

This sequence joins TRBV9 and TRBJ1-2; D is undetermined. This CDR3 comprises 14 residues. V lost 4 bases to trimming and J lost 7 bases, with 17 bases between them. Germline V gene sequence: CDR1 SGDLS, CDR2 YYNGEE. The CDR3 DNA is TGTGCCAGCAGCCCCCGGCAGGAAATGGGTGGCTACACCTTC. Its protein is CASSPRQEMGGYTF.

The chain is built from TRBV5-6 and TRBJ2-6, with D perhaps TRBD2 (5 bases). The CDR3 extends over 15 amino acids. V lost 2 bases to trimming and J lost 1 base, with 7 bases between them. CDR1 is SGHDT, CDR2 YYEEEE, per germline. The CDR3 nucleotides are TGTGCCAGCAGCTTAGGAGGATCTGGGGCCAACGTCCTGACTTTC. Translating gives CASSLGGSGANVLTF.

This clone was detected once. The chain employs TRBV27 and TRBJ2-7; 10 bases match TRBD2. CDR3 size: 14 residues. The ends lost 6 bases at V and 4 bases at J; junction bases unmatched: 6. Germline V lookup: CDR1 MNHEY, CDR2 SMNVEV (reference sequence). Here the CDR3 reads CASRASGRSYEQYF. Here the CDR3 DNA reads TGTGCCAGCAGGGCTAGCGGGAGAAGTTACGAGCAGTACTTC.

This clone was found once. The chain uses TRBV13 and TRBJ2-7, with D possibly being TRBD2 (7 bases). V lost 0 bases and J 7 bases, leaving 19 bases between the germline ends. The CDR3 is 16 residues long. Germline loops: CDR1 PRHDT, CDR2 FYEKMQ (reference sequence). CDR3 nucleotide sequence: TGTGCCAGCAGCTTAGGAGTAATAGGGGGGGTCAGGGAGCAGTACTTC. Translating gives CASSLGVIGGVREQYF.

V and J are TRBV28 and TRBJ1-4; D is possibly TRBD1 (6 bases). Between the trimmed V and J ends, which lost 8 bases and 8 bases, there was a span of 18 bases. This CDR3 contains 14 residues. The germline V gene has CDR1 MDHEN and CDR2 SYDVKM. The CDR3: CASCFTRGREKLFF. For the CDR3, the DNA is TGTGCCAGCTGCTTTACCAGGGGCAGGGAAAAACTGTTTTTT.

The rearrangement uses TRBV19 and TRBJ1-4; a weak D match, TRBD1 (6 bases). V was pared by 10 bases and J by 5 bases, with 17 bases between. CDR3 size: 14 residues. Germline V gene data show CDR1 as LNHDA and CDR2 as SQIVND (reference sequence). The CDR3 sequence is CATSIGTQNEKLFF. For the CDR3, the DNA is TGTGCCACCTCAATAGGGACACAGAATGAAAAACTGTTTTTT. The full variable domain, completed using reference TRBV19 and TRBJ1-4, is DGGITQSPKYLFRKEGQNVTLSCEQNLNHDAMYWYRQDPGQGLRLIYYSQIVNDFQKGDIAEGYSVSREKKESFPLTVTSAQKNPTAFYLCATSIGTQNEKLFFGSGTQLSVL.

This chain joins TRBV4-2 and TRBJ1-4; D may be TRBD1 (5 bases). The CDR3 totals 15 residues. Germline assignment: CDR1 LGHNA and CDR2 YNFKEQ. V was pared by 3 bases and J by 4 bases, with 12 bases between. The CDR3 coding sequence is TGTGCCAGCAGCCAGGAACAGGCAGATAATGAAAAACTGTTTTTT. Translating gives CASSQEQADNEKLFF.

V gene TRBV29-1 combines with J gene TRBJ1-2; a weak D match, TRBD1 (6 bases). CDR3 length: 13 residues. The germline V and J ends were trimmed by 7 bases and 5 bases, with 17 bases remaining between them. Germline CDR1 and CDR2: SQVTM and ANQGSEA. In DNA form, the CDR3 reads TGCAGCGCGGGGGAGGGGGTCGGATATGGCTACACCTTC. Amino acids: CSAGEGVGYGYTF.

In this sample, this clone turned up once. J is TRBJ2-4 and V is TRBV4-1, with 9 nucleotides matching TRBD1. The CDR3 has 14 residues. The germline gives CDR1 MGHRA, CDR2 YSYEKL. Germline trimming cut 3 bases from V and 12 bases from J; bases unmatched to any gene: 9. The chain's CDR3 is CASSHLTGGTDQYF. CDR3 coding DNA: TGCGCCAGCAGCCATCTGACAGGGGGGACTGATCAGTACTTC.

The chain employs TRBV11-2 and TRBJ2-3; 13 nucleotides match TRBD2. Trimming at V came to 4 bases and at J to 4 bases, leaving 5 bases not matched to a gene. The CDR3 is 16 residues long. CDR1 is SGHAT, CDR2 FQNNGV, per germline. The CDR3 DNA reads TGTGCCAGCAGCTCAGGACTAGCGGGGGCAGCAGATACGCAGTATTTT. The encoded protein is CASSSGLAGAADTQYF.

This chain joins TRBV27 and TRBJ2-1; D remains ambiguous. CDR3 length equals 11 residues. Trimming removed 8 bases at V and 6 bases at J, with 8 bases between. Germline values: CDR1 MNHEY, CDR2 SMNVEV (reference sequence). The CDR3 DNA reads TGTGCCAGCCAATACTTCAATGAGCAGTTCTTC. As protein: CASQYFNEQFF.

The V call is TRBV4-1, the J call TRBJ2-7, with 8 positions matching TRBD2. The CDR3 is made up of 17 amino acids. V lost 0 bases and J lost 6; bases outside the gene matches: 13. Germline loops: CDR1 MGHRA, CDR2 YSYEKL. The CDR3 DNA reads as TGCGCCAGCAGCCAAGATGGAGCGGGAGTGATTCGATTCGAGCAGTACTTC. It is translated as CASSQDGAGVIRFEQYF.

The chain couples TRBV19 to TRBJ2-7; 9 nucleotides match TRBD1. This CDR3 spans 14 amino acids. V lost 6 bases to trimming and J lost 2 bases; unmatched junction nucleotides: 5. CDR1 is LNHDA, CDR2 SQIVND, per germline (reference sequence). The CDR3 reads CASRGTGRPYEQYF. The CDR3, as DNA: TGTGCCAGTAGGGGGACAGGGAGACCCTACGAGCAGTACTTC.

V is TRBV11-3 and J is TRBJ2-7; TRBD1 matches at 7 bases. Germline V gene sequence: CDR1 SGHNT, CDR2 YENEEA. This CDR3 is 15 amino acids long. The ends lost 0 bases at V and 3 bases at J; junction bases unmatched: 5. CDR3 coding DNA: TGTGCCAGCAGCTTAGATCAAACAGGGGACTACGAGCAGTACTTC. Translation gives CASSLDQTGDYEQYF.

The chain recombines TRBV13 with TRBJ2-7, with 9 bases matching TRBD1. Germline values: CDR1 PRHDT, CDR2 FYEKMQ (reference sequence). This CDR3 comprises 15 residues. Trimming removed 5 bases from V and 7 bases from J; junction bases left unmatched: 12. The CDR3 is CASSPTDRGSWEQYF. In nucleotides, the CDR3 is TGTGCCAGCAGCCCAACGGACAGGGGATCTTGGGAGCAGTACTTC.

The chain joins TRBV5-4 to TRBJ2-7, with 13 bases lining up with TRBD2. After removal of 4 bases from V and 1 base from J, the junction contained 5 bases not matched to a gene. The germline CDR1 and CDR2 sequences are SGHNT and YYREEE (reference sequence). This CDR3 is built from 16 residues. CDR3 protein: CASSPTSGRLSYEQYF. The CDR3, as DNA: TGTGCCAGCAGCCCGACTAGCGGGAGGCTATCCTACGAGCAGTACTTC.

V and J are TRBV5-6 and TRBJ1-4; D gene ambiguous. Per germline, CDR1 SGHDT and CDR2 YYEEEE. Trimming cost V 5 bases and J 8 bases, with 16 bases left between them. This CDR3 has 14 amino acids. Here the CDR3 DNA reads TGTGCCAGCAGTTCCGACGATCTCAGGGAAAAACTGTTTTTT. This sequence encodes CASSSDDLREKLFF.

The rearrangement joins TRBV5-6 to TRBJ1-5; 7 bases match TRBD1. Trimming took 5 bases from V and 1 from J; bases not matched to a gene: 12. The CDR3 sequence is 17 residues long. The germline V gene encodes CDR1 SGHDT and CDR2 YYEEEE. The chain's CDR3 is CASSLFRQGVSNQPQHF. In DNA form, the CDR3 reads TGTGCCAGCAGTTTGTTCAGACAGGGCGTGAGCAATCAGCCCCAGCATTTT.

The chain has TRBV30 and TRBJ1-4; maybe TRBD1 (5 bases). Per germline, CDR1 GTSNPN and CDR2 SVGIG (reference sequence). Trimming stripped 4 bases from V and 3 bases from J, with 6 bases between. The CDR3 extends over 12 amino acids. The CDR3: CAWTGSNEKLFF. Written as DNA, the CDR3 is TGTGCCTGGACAGGGTCTAATGAAAAACTGTTTTTT.

This chain connects TRBV7-2 to TRBJ2-7; the D gene is possibly TRBD1 (6 bases). V lost 5 bases and J lost 4, with 12 bases in between. Germline loops: CDR1 SGHTA, CDR2 FQGNSA. This CDR3 contains 13 residues. In nucleotides, the CDR3 is TGTGCCAGCAGCCCACAGGGTATATACGAGCAGTACTTC. Amino acid sequence: CASSPQGIYEQYF. Full variable domain (rest looked up from reference TRBV7-2 and TRBJ2-7): GAGVSQSPSNKVTEKGKDVELRCDPISGHTALYWYRQSLGQGLEFLIYFQGNSAPDKSGLPSDRFSAERTGGSVSTLTIQRTQQEDSAVYLCASSPQGIYEQYFGPGTRLTVT.

The V call is TRBV4-1, the J call TRBJ1-4; a possible D gene is TRBD1 (5 bases). From germline, CDR1 is MGHRA and CDR2 YSYEKL. The CDR3 consists of 15 residues. V shed 1 base and J shed 0 bases, with 6 bases lying between them. The CDR3 spells CASSQVTATNEKLFF. The CDR3 DNA reads as TGCGCCAGCAGCCAAGTGACAGCAACTAATGAAAAACTGTTTTTT.

The chain couples TRBV6-1 to TRBJ2-7; the D gene is possibly TRBD2 (6 bases). From germline, CDR1 is MNHNS and CDR2 SASEGT. The V and J ends lost 11 bases and 3 bases respectively, with 11 bases between them. The CDR3 has 11 residues. The CDR3 here is CAVPGVYEQYF. CDR3 nucleotide sequence: TGTGCCGTCCCGGGGGTCTACGAGCAGTACTTC.